This T cell receptor (beta chain) was documented in a study of relationships among human T cell subsets. As to this clonotype: Its antigen is unidentified.

Memory T cells were selected with anti-CD45RO beads from the CD45RA-negative fraction. Semiquantitative ARM-PCR amplified T cell receptor alpha and beta CDR3 regions from mRNA. In ARM-PCR, communal superprimers followed tagged nested gene-specific primers for exponential amplification. First-round products served as template after exonuclease removal of nested primers. Each CDR3 protein is one row after TCRdb ran MiXCR on the multiplex PCR reads. Of 7,000 to 9,500 distinct CDR3 sequences in the sample, approximately 50% were seen once. General study results and limits: Bead sorting may have left some CD4+CD8+ double-positive cells. Substantial CDR3 sharing among Th1, Th2 and regulatory cells suggested stochastic fate choice. Clones with over 100 reads held over 55% of CD8+ cytotoxic sequences.

The TCR sequence derives from a man aged 40-50 years in good health. Sequenced material: memory T cells sorted from blood.

CDR3 bases: TGTGCCAGCAGTCCCGCGGGCGGCGGTAGGAGCAATCAGCCCCAGCATTTT. Translated, it gives CASSPAGGGRSNQPQHF. The chain recombines TRBV28 with TRBJ1-5, with D unclear. V was trimmed by 5 bases and J by 1 base, leaving 18 bases between them. Germline CDR1 is MDHEN and CDR2 is SYDVKM. The CDR3 extends over 17 amino acids.